This paragraph reports one T cell receptor beta chain. Germline lookup yields CDR1 LGHDT and CDR2 YNNKEL (reference sequence). Between the trimmed V and J ends, which lost 4 bases and 0 bases, there was a span of 19 bases. This CDR3 has 17 amino acids. It was with a sample-barcoded 5' primer and a J-beta primer mix that a second PCR of roughly 6 to 12 cycles was run. Researchers report that each sample yielded at least 2.5 million CDR3-containing paired-end reads. TCRdb fed the 5' RACE reads into MiXCR, producing one record per CDR3 protein. The table records some 900,000 distinct CDR3 sequences, around 46% of them present only once. These data belong to a study of blood T cells in healthy people across ages. Across the study: About one barcoded beta molecule per two T cells came from capture by template switching.

The donors, aged about 6 to 100, were healthy Caucasians from Russia. Drawn from each donor were approximately 9.5 milliliters of peripheral blood. The source of this sequence is a man aged 30 to 45 in good health. The V and J genes are TRBV3-1 and TRBJ2-7; a possible D gene is TRBD1 (6 bases). Material for sequencing was blood. CDR3 sequence: CASSPAGVTYLSYEQYF. The CDR3 coding sequence is TGTGCCAGCAGCCCAGCAGGGGTCACGTACCTCTCCTACGAGCAGTACTTC.